This T cell receptor beta chain was found in a study of blood T cells in healthy people across ages. For the second PCR, which ran for about 7 to 11 cycles, a sample-barcoded 5' primer and a J-beta primer mix were used. TCRdb reprocessed the 5' RACE reads with MiXCR, giving one entry per CDR3 protein. In the table there are 1.5 million to 2 million distinct CDR3 sequences, 28% of which are singletons. This clonotype turned up a few times. The receptor comes from a woman aged 25 to 45 in good health. Sequencing was performed on blood.

The CDR3 bases are TGTGCCAGCAGTTTCCGGAGCGGGGGGGATGGAGATACGCAGTATTTT. This sequence encodes CASSFRSGGDGDTQYF. The V call is TRBV28, the J call TRBJ2-3, with TRBD2 matching 10 bases. Germline CDR1 and CDR2: MDHEN and SYDVKM. Germline trimming cut 3 bases from V and 5 bases from J; bases unmatched to any gene: 8. This CDR3 spans 16 amino acids.